This T cell receptor beta chain is from a study of T cell responses to AZD1222 COVID-19 vaccine. Study at large: Analyses pooled second doses at about 4 or about 12 weeks.

Libraries were prepared by immunoSEQ multiplex PCR; TCRdb keeps only in-frame clonotypes and omits some of them. In the table there are about 110,000 clones, 87% of which are singletons. V gave up 11 bases and J gave up 3 bases, with 14 bases separating them. Germline V gene data show CDR1 as SNHLY and CDR2 as FYNNEI. The CDR3 sequence is 13 residues long. The specimen was peripheral blood, collected on day 0 of AZD1222 vaccination. The clonotype originates from an adult in good health. This chain links TRBV2 with TRBJ1-5, with D possibly TRBD1 on 5 matching bases. CDR3 protein: CASRRDVNQPQHF. The CDR3 coding sequence is TGTGCCTCCCGACGGGACGTCAATCAGCCCCAGCATTTT.